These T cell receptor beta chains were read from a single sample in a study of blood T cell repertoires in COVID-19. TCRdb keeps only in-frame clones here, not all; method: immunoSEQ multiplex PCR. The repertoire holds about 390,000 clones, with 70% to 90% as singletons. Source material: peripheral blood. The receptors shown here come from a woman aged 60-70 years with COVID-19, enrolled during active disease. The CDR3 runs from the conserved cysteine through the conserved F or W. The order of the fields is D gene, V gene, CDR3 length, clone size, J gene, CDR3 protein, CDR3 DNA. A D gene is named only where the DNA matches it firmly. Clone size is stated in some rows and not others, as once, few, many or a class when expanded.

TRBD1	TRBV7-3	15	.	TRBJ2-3	CASSSPGTATDTQYF	TGTGCCAGCAGCTCCCCCGGGACAGCCACAGATACGCAGTATTTT
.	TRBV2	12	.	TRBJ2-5	CASSPRGETQYF	TGTGCCAGCAGTCCCAGGGGAGAGACCCAGTACTTC
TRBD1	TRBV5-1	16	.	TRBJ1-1	CASSLMAGGRNTEAFF	TGCGCCAGCAGCTTGATGGCAGGGGGAAGAAACACTGAAGCTTTCTTT
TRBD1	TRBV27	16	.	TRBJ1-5	CASSLNKGQGGQPQHF	TGTGCCAGCAGTCTCAATAAGGGACAGGGTGGTCAGCCCCAGCATTTT
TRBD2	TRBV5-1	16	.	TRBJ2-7	CASSLWTSGGKNEQYF	TGCGCCAGCAGCTTGTGGACTAGCGGGGGGAAGAACGAGCAGTACTTC
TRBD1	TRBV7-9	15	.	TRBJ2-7	CASSSTGTGGYEQYF	TGTGCCAGCAGCTCGACCGGGACAGGGGGGTACGAGCAGTACTTC
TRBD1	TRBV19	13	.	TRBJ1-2	CASQPQGYYGYTF	TGTGCCAGCCAGCCACAGGGGTACTATGGCTACACCTTC
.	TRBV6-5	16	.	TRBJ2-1	CASSSPGQSRGHAEFF	TGTGCCAGCAGTTCCCCCGGACAGTCCCGGGGCCACGCTGAGTTCTTC
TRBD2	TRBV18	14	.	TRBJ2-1	CASSPGGGYNEQFF	TGTGCCAGCTCACCGGGCGGGGGGTACAATGAGCAGTTCTTC
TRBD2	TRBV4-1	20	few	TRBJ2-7	CASSQVLVTSGGALTYEQYF	TGCGCCAGCAGCCAAGTACTAGTGACTAGCGGGGGTGCCCTAACCTACGAGCAGTACTTC
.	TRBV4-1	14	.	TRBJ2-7	CASSQDLRAYEQYF	TGCGCCAGCAGCCAAGATTTGAGAGCCTACGAGCAGTACTTC
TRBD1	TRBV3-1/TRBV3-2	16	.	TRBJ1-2	CASSQEDRAVNYGYTF	TGTGCCAGCAGCCAAGAGGACAGGGCTGTGAACTATGGCTACACCTTC
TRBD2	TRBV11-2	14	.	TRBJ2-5	CASSPGGRAETQYF	TGTGCCAGCAGCCCGGGAGGACGGGCGGAGACCCAGTACTTC
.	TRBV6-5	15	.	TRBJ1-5	CASSSFGGPNQPQHF	TGTGCCAGCAGCTCCTTCGGGGGACCAAATCAGCCCCAGCATTTT
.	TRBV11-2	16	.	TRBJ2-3	CASSPVNVWGEDTQYF	TGTGCCAGCAGCCCCGTAAATGTTTGGGGCGAAGATACGCAGTATTTT
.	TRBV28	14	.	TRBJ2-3	CASQVLPSTDTQYF	TGTGCCAGCCAGGTTCTACCTAGCACAGATACGCAGTATTTT
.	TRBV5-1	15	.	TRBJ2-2	CASSLTQLNTGELFF	TGCGCCAGCAGCTTAACCCAACTGAACACCGGGGAGCTGTTTTTT
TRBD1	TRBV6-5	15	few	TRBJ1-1	CASRGQPPSNTEAFF	TGTGCCAGCAGGGGACAGCCACCATCAAACACTGAAGCTTTCTTT
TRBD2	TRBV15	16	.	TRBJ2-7	CATSRPGLAGTYEQYF	TGTGCCACCAGCAGGCCGGGACTAGCGGGGACCTACGAGCAGTACTTC
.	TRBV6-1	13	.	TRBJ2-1	CASSEGANNEQFF	TGTGCCAGCAGTGAGGGGGCAAACAATGAGCAGTTCTTC
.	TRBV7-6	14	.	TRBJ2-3	CASSLRRGSDTQYF	TGTGCCAGCAGCTTGCGCCGGGGTTCGGATACGCAGTATTTT
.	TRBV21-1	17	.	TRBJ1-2	CASSKGVGRGNGYGYTF	.
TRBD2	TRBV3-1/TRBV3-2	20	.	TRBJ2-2	CASSQDIWLAGGLNTGELFF	TGTGCCAGCAGCCAAGATATCTGGCTAGCGGGGGGCCTTAACACCGGGGAGCTGTTTTTT
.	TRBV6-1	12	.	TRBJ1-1	CASSEWGAEAFF	TGTGCCAGCAGTGAGTGGGGAGCTGAAGCTTTCTTT
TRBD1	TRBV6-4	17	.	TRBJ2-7	CASSDSIRQGVPYEQYF	TGTGCCAGCAGTGACTCAATCAGACAGGGGGTCCCCTACGAGCAGTACTTC
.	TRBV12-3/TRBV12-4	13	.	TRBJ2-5	CASSGQYQETQYF	TGTGCCAGCAGCGGACAGTACCAAGAGACCCAGTACTTC
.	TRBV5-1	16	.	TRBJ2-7	CASSSTPGSLSYEQYF	TGCGCCAGCAGCTCAACTCCAGGGTCCCTCTCCTACGAGCAGTACTTC
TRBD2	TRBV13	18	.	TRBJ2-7	CASSSDEGLAGGPYEQYF	TGTGCCAGCAGCTCCGATGAGGGACTAGCGGGGGGACCCTACGAGCAGTACTTC